This T cell receptor beta chain was recorded in a study of blood T cell repertoires in COVID-19. Turning to the study itself: Acute and convalescent COVID-19 samples came from the United States, Italy and Spain. Nucleic acid was either cDNA or gDNA, and it came from T cells, B-cell-depleted T cells, or PBMCs.

Trimming pared 3 bases from V and 9 bases from J, leaving 15 bases between. The CDR3 sequence is 14 residues long. CDR1 and CDR2 (germline): MNHEY, SVGEGT. TCRdb's copy holds only in-frame clones and misses some; the assay was immunoSEQ multiplex PCR. Of tens of thousands of clones listed, around four fifths are singletons. The chain is built from TRBV6-2 or TRBV6-3 and TRBJ2-1; D might be TRBD2 (5 bases). This clonotype was obtained from a man aged 60-69 years with active COVID-19. Sequenced sample: peripheral blood. CDR3 DNA sequence: TGTGCCAGCAGTTATGTGACTACCGGAGGTGAGCAGTTCTTC. It encodes CASSYVTTGGEQFF.